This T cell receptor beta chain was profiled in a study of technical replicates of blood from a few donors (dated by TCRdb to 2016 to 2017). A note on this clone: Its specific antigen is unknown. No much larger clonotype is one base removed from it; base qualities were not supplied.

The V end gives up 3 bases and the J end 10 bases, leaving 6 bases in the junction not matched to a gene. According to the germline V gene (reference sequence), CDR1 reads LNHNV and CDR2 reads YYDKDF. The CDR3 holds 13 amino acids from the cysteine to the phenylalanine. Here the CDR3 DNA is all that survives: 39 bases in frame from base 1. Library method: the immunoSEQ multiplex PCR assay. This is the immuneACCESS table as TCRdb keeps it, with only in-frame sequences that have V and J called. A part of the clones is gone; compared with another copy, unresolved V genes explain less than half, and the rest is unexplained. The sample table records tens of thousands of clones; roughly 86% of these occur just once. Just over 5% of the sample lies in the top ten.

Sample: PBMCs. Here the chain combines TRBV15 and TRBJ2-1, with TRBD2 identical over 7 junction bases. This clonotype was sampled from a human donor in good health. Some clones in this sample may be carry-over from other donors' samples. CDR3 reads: CATSSSGGREQFF. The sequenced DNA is TGTGCCACCAGCAGCTCCGGCGGGAGAGAGCAGTTCTTC.